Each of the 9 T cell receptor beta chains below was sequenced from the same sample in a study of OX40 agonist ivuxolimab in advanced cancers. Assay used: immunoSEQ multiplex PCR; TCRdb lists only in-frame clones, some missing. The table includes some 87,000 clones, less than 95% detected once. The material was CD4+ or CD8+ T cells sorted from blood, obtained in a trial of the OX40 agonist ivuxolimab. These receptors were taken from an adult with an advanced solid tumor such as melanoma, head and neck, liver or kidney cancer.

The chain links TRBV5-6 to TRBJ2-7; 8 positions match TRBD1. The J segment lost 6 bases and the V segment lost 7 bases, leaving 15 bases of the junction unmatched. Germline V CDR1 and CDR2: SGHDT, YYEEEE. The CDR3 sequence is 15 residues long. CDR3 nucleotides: TGTGCCAGCCGGACAGGGCACACTCTAGGAGGCGAGCAGTACTTC. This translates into CASRTGHTLGGEQYF.

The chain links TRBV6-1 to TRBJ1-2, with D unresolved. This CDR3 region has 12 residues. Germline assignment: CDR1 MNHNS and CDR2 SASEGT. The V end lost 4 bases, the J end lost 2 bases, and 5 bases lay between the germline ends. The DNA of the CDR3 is TGTGCCAGCAGTGGACTGAACTATGGCTACACCTTC. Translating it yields CASSGLNYGYTF.

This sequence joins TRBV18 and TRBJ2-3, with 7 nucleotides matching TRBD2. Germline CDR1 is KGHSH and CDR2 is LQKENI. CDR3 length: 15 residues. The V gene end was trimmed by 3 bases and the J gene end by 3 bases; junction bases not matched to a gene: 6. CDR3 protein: CASSPLRERTDTQYF. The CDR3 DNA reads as TGTGCCAGCTCACCGTTGCGGGAGCGAACAGATACGCAGTATTTT.

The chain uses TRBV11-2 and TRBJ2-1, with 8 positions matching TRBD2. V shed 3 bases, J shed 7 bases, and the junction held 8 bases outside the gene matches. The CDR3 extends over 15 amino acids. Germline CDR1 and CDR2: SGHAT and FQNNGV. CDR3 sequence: CASSFTGREGNEQFF. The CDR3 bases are TGTGCCAGCAGCTTCACGGGACGGGAGGGAAATGAGCAGTTCTTC.

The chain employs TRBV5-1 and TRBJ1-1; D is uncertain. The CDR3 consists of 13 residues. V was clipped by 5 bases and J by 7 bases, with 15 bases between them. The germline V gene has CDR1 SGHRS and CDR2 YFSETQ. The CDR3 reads CASRPGSESEAFF. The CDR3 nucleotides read TGCGCCAGCAGGCCGGGATCCGAGAGTGAAGCTTTCTTT.

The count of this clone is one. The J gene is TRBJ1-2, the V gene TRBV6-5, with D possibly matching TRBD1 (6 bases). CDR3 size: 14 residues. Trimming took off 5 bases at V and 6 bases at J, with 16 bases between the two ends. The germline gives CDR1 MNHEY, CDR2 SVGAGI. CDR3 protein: CASSPGQFLHGYTF. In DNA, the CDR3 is TGTGCCAGCAGTCCCGGACAGTTTCTCCATGGCTACACCTTC.

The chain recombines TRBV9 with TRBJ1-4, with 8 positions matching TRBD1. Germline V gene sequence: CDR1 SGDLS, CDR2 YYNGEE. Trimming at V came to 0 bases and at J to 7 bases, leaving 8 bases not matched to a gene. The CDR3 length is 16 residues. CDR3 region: CASSVGAGGAIEKLFF. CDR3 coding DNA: TGTGCCAGCAGCGTAGGGGCAGGGGGCGCGATTGAAAAACTGTTTTTT.

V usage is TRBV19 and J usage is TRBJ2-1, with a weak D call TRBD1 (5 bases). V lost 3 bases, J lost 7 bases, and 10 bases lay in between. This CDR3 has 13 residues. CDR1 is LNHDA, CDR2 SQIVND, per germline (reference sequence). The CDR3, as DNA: TGTGCCAGTAGTATCCCGACAGCGAATGAGCAGTTCTTC. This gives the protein CASSIPTANEQFF.

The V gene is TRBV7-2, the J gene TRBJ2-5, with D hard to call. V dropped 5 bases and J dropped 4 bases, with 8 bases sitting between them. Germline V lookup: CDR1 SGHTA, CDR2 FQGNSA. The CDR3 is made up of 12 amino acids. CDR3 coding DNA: TGTGCCAGCAGCGTACTCACAGAGACCCAGTACTTC. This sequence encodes CASSVLTETQYF.